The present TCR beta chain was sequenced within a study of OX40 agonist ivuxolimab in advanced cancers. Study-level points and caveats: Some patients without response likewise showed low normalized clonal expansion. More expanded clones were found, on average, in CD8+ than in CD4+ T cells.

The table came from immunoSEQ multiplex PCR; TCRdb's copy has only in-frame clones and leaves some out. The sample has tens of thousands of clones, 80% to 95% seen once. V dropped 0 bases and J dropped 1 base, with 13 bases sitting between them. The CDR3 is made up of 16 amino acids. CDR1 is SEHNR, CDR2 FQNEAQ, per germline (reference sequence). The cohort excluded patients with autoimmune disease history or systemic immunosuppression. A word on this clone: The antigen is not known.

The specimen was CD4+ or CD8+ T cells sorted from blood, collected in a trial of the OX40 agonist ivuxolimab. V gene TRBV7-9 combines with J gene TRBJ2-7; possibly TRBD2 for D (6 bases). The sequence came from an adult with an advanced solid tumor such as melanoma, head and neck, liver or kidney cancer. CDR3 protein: CASSLAEGRSSYEQYF. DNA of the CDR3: TGTGCCAGCAGCTTAGCGGAGGGGAGGAGTTCCTACGAGCAGTACTTC.